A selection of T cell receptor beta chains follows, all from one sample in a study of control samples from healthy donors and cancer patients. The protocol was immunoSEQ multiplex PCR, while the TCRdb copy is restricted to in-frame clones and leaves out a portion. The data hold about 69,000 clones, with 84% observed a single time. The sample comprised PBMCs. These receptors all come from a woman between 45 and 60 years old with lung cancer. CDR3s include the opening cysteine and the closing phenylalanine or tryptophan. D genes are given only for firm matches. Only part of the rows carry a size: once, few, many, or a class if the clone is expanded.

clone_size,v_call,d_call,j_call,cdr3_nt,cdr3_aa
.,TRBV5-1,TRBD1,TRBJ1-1,TGCGCCAGCAGCTCTCGGACAGGGACAATGAACACTGAAGCTTTCTTT,CASSSRTGTMNTEAFF
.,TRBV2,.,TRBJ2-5,TGTGCCAGCACATGGACGAATTTCCAAGAGACCCAGTACTTC,CASTWTNFQETQYF
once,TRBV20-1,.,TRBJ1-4,TGCAGTGCTAGTTATCTCCTAGATCTGTTTTTT,CSASYLLDLFF
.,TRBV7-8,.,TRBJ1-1,TGTGCCAGCAGCTTAAGGCAGGGAGGAACTGAAGCTTTCTTT,CASSLRQGGTEAFF
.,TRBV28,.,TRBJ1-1,TGTGCCACCCTGGGGCAGCTCATGAACACTGAAGCTTTCTTT,CATLGQLMNTEAFF
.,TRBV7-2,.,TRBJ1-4,TGTGCCAGCAGCACCCGGGACTTCAATGAAAAACTGTTTTTT,CASSTRDFNEKLFF
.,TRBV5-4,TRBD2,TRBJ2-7,TGTGCCAGCAGCGTTGGACTAGCGGGGGGATGGAACGAAGACGAGCAGTACTTC,CASSVGLAGGWNEDEQYF
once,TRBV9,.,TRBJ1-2,TGTGCCAGCAGCGTAGCTACGGAGAACTATGGCTACACCTTC,CASSVATENYGYTF
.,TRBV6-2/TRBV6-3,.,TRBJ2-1,TGTGCCAGCAGTCTTCTGGGGGCGCATTACAATGAGCAGTTCTTC,CASSLLGAHYNEQFF
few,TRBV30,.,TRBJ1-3,TGTGCCTGGAGTGTAGGAGCGTCCTCTGGAAACACCATATATTTT,CAWSVGASSGNTIYF
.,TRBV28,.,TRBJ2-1,TGTGCCAGCAGTTTCTTTGTATCCGTTATCGACAATGAGCAGTTCTTC,CASSFFVSVIDNEQFF
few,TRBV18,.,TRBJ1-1,TGTGCCAGCTCACCACTCTCCAGGGGCTCCATGAACACTGAAGCTTTCTTT,CASSPLSRGSMNTEAFF
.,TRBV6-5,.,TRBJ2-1,TGTGCCAGCGGAGGGTCCGCCTACAATGAGCAGTTCTTC,CASGGSAYNEQFF
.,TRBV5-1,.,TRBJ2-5,TGCGCCAGCAGCTTAGGGCACGGAGAGACCCAGTACTTC,CASSLGHGETQYF
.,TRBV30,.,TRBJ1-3,TGTGCCTGGATCCGGGGAACGCTTGGAAACACCATATATTTT,CAWIRGTLGNTIYF
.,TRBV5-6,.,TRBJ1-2,TGTGCCAGCAGTGATAGGGGGGGGAATGGCTACACCTTC,CASSDRGGNGYTF
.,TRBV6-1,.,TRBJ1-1,TGTGCCAGCAGTGAAGAAGGCGGCAGGGGAACTGAAGCTTTCTTT,CASSEEGGRGTEAFF
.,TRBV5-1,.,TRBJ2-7,TGCGCCAGCAGCCCCTGGCAAGCAGGGACCTACGAGCAGTACTTC,CASSPWQAGTYEQYF
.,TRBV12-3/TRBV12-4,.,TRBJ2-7,TGTGCCAGCAGTACCGGGGCCTACGAGCAGTACTTC,CASSTGAYEQYF
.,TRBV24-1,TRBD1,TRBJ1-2,TGTGCCACCAGTGATCAAACAGGGGCCTATGGCTACACCTTC,CATSDQTGAYGYTF
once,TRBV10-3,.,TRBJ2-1,TGTGCCACTGGAGATTCCTACAATGAGCAGTTCTTC,CATGDSYNEQFF
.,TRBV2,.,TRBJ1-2,TGTGCTCAACCAGGGTCTTCTAACTATGGCTACACCTTC,CAQPGSSNYGYTF
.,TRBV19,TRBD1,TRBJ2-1,TGTGCCAGTAGTATGTGGGGGACAGGGGAGAATGAGCAGTTCTTC,CASSMWGTGENEQFF
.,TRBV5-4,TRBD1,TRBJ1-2,TGTGCCAGCAGCCCCGTGGGACAGGGAAGCACCCTTTACTATGGCTACACCTTC,CASSPVGQGSTLYYGYTF
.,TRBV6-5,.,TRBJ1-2,TGTGCCAGCAGTTACTCCCCCGGGACTTATGGCTACACCTTC,CASSYSPGTYGYTF
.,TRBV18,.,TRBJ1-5,TGTGCCAGCTCACCGGGGAGGGGGGCCAATCAGCCCCAGCATTTT,CASSPGRGANQPQHF
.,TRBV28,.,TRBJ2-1,TGTGCCAGCAGCACCCCGCCCGGGGGGCGCGGTGAGCAGTTCTTC,CASSTPPGGRGEQFF
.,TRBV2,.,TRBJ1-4,TGTGCCAGCAGGGACTTAAGGGGTGAAAAACTGTTTTTT,CASRDLRGEKLFF
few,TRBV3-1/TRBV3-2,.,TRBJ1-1,TGTGCCAGCAGCCAGCTGGGGATAGACACTGAAGCTTTCTTT,CASSQLGIDTEAFF
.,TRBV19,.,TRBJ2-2,TGTGCCAGTAGCAAGCTAGGGACCTCGAACACCGGGGAGCTGTTTTTT,CASSKLGTSNTGELFF
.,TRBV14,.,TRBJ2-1,TGTGCCAGCAGGGAAACAGGGAATGAGCAGTTCTTC,CASRETGNEQFF
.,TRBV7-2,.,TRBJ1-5,TGTGCCAGCAGCTTAGCTTCGCAGCCCCAGCATTTT,CASSLASQPQHF
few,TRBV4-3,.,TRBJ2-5,TGCGCCAGCAGCCAAGAGCTCCAAGAGACCCAGTACTTC,CASSQELQETQYF
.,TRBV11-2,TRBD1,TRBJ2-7,TGTGCCAGCAGCTCCTCCGGGACAGGGGACGAGCAGTACTTC,CASSSSGTGDEQYF
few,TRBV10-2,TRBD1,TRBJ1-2,TGCGCCAGCAGTGACCAGGGACAGGGTGATTCTAAATATGGCTACACCTTC,CASSDQGQGDSKYGYTF
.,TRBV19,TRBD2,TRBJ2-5,TGTGCCAGTAGTATGGGGGCTAGCGGGGAAGAGACCCAGTACTTC,CASSMGASGEETQYF
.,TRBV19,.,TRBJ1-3,TGTGCCAGTAAAAGAGAGGACGTACGCTCTGGAAACACCATATATTTT,CASKREDVRSGNTIYF
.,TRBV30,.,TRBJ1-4,TGTGCCTGGAGTGTACGCGTCCCACCCGAAAAACTGTTTTTT,CAWSVRVPPEKLFF
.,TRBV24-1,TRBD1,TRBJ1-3,TGTGCCACCACAGGGGGCTCTGGAAACACCATATATTTT,CATTGGSGNTIYF
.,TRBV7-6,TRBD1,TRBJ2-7,TGTGCCAGCAGTTCGCTTACGGGACAGGGGCGCTACGAGCAGTACTTC,CASSSLTGQGRYEQYF
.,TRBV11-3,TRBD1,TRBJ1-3,TGTGCCAGCAGCTTAGCCGGGACAGGGAGTCACACCATATATTTT,CASSLAGTGSHTIYF
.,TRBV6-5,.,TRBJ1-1,TGTGCCAGCAGTTACATGGATACGAACACTGAAGCTTTCTTT,CASSYMDTNTEAFF
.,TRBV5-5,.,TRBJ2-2,TGTGCCAGCAGCTGGGGCACCAACACCGGGGAGCTGTTTTTT,CASSWGTNTGELFF
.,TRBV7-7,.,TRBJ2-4,TGTGCCAGCAGCTTAGTTGGATCCAAGATCGGGTGGGCGCACATTCAGTACTTC,CASSLVGSKIGWAHIQYF
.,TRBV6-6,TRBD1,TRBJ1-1,TGTGCCAGCGGCTCATCTTCCGGGACAGGGGGAGCTTTCTTT,CASGSSSGTGGAFF
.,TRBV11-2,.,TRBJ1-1,TGTGCCAGCAGCTTAGGATTAACGCCCAACACTGAAGCTTTCTTT,CASSLGLTPNTEAFF
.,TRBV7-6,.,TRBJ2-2,TGTGCCAGCAGCCTACAGGGACAGAACACCGGGGAGCTGTTTTTT,CASSLQGQNTGELFF
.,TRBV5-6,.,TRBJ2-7,TGTGCCAGCAGCTCATTTCAAATTTCCTACGAGCAGTACTTC,CASSSFQISYEQYF
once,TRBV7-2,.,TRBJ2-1,TGTGCCAGCAGCTTTCTAGGGGAGCAGTTCTTC,CASSFLGEQFF
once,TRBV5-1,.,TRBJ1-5,TGCGCCAGCAGCTTGGGACCGAGAAATCAGCCCCAGCATTTT,CASSLGPRNQPQHF
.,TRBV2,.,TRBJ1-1,TGTGCCAGCAGTGATCAGTTTCAGACTGAAGCTTTCTTT,CASSDQFQTEAFF
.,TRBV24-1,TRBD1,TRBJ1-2,TGTGCCACCAGTGCCCTCGGGACAGGGGGCGACTTGAAGGATGGCTACACCTTC,CATSALGTGGDLKDGYTF
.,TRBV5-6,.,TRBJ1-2,TGTGCCAGCAGCTTGGGCAGGGAGGTCAACTATGGCTACACCTTC,CASSLGREVNYGYTF
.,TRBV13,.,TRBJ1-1,TGTGCCAGCAGCTTAATGGGGAAAGGGGCTGAAGCTTTCTTT,CASSLMGKGAEAFF
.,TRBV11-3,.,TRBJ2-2,TGTGCCAGCAGCAGGGGCGGAGCCGGGGAGCTGTTTTTT,CASSRGGAGELFF